This TCR beta chain came from a study of blood T cell repertoires in COVID-19. On the study more broadly: The origin of the acute and convalescent COVID-19 samples was the United States, Italy and Spain. T cells, B-cell-depleted T cells, or PBMCs provided the cDNA or gDNA that served as material.

Original handling: For nucleated cells, counts were estimated from reference gene primer amplification. Data came from immunoSEQ multiplex PCR; TCRdb stores just in-frame clones and leaves some out. Clone size and V and J calls were adopted from that table, with D and trimming inferred from the DNA. Here the sample spans approximately 260,000 clones, less than 85% being singletons. Germline loops: CDR1 MDHEN, CDR2 SYDVKM. This CDR3 spans 12 amino acids. V was pared by 6 bases and J by 9 bases, with 15 bases between. The sample taken for sequencing was peripheral blood. The chain carries TRBV28 and TRBJ2-7; the D gene is possibly TRBD1 (7 bases). This TCR derives from a man between 60 and 75 years old who had recovered from COVID-19. CDR3 residues: CASSFGQGGQYF. CDR3 nucleotides: TGTGCCAGCAGCTTCGGTCAGGGGGGGCAGTACTTC.